The clone carrying this T cell receptor (beta chain) was seen a handful of times. Its target is unknown. Unique molecular identifiers tagged the TCRbeta library. TCRdb re-called the PCR reads with MiXCR, one entry per CDR3 protein. This sample has roughly 66,000 distinct CDR3 sequences; around 4.7% occur once, and the top ten carry under 20%. The sample is drawn from a study of T-cell reconstitution after alpha-beta-depleted transplantation in children. Findings and limits, study-wide: Reportedly, alpha-beta T cells present about two months post-transplant originated from several hundred expanded clones of graft origin. Recipient T cells and thymic progenitors that survived were the source of the high TCRbeta diversity seen at day 60 in some patients. T-cell numbers and diversity one year post-transplant derived largely from freshly generated T cells.

The clonotype comes from a boy under three years old who had a stem cell transplant for acute myeloid leukemia, so the T cells may come from the graft donor. The sequencing here drew on PBMCs, mostly from graft donor cells, taken 180 days after TCRalphabeta/CD19-depleted stem cell transplant.

DNA of the CDR3: TGTGCCAGCAGCTTGGAGTTAACGGATTGGGATACGCAGTATTTT. Translated: CASSLELTDWDTQYF. The chain uses TRBV5-4 and TRBJ2-3, with D uncertain. CDR1 is SGHNT, CDR2 YYREEE, per germline (reference sequence). This CDR3 region has 15 residues. Trimming shortened V by 0 bases and J by 6 bases, and 14 bases separated the two germline ends. Variable domain in full (rest from reference TRBV5-4 and TRBJ2-3): ETGVTQSPTHLIKTRGQQVTLRCSSQSGHNTVSWYQQALGQGPQFIFQYYREEENGRGNFPPRFSGLQFPNYSSELNVNALELDDSALYLCASSLELTDWDTQYFGPGTRLTVL.